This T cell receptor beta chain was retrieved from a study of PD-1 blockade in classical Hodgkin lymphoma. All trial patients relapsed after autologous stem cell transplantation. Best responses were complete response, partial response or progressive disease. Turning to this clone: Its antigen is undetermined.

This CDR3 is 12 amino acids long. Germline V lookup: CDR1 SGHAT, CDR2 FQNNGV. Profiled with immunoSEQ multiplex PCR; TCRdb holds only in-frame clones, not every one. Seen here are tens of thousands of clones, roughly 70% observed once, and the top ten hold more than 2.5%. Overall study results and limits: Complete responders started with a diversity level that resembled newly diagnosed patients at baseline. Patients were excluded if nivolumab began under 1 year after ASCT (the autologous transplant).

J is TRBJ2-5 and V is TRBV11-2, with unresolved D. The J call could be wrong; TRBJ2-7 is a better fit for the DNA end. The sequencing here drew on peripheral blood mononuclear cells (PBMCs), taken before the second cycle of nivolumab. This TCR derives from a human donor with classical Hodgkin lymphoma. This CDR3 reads CASSLDGHEQYF. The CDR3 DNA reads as TGTGCCAGCAGCTTAGACGGGCACGAGCAGTACTTC.